This T cell receptor (beta chain) is drawn from a study of shared clonotypes between healthy human individuals. Across the study: Donors were a couple of women and a few men aged 18 to 49.

This clone was seen only a few times. Germline-derived CDR1 and CDR2 are MNHNS and SASEGT. CDR3 length equals 16 residues. Trimming took 4 bases from V and 2 from J, leaving 14 bases between them. Profiled with immunoSEQ multiplex PCR; TCRdb holds only in-frame clones, not every one. The table records about half a million clones, around 79% of them present only once. This chain links TRBV6-1 with TRBJ2-2, with a tentative D call TRBD1 (6 bases). The TCR sequence derives from a middle-aged woman in good health. Some clones in this sample may be carry-over from other donors' samples. Material for sequencing was PBMCs. The CDR3 nucleotides read TGTGCCAGCAGTGGAAGGACAGCGATAAACACCGGGGAGCTGTTTTTT. It is translated as CASSGRTAINTGELFF.